A single sample gave rise to the 27 T cell receptor beta chains below, sequenced in a study of blood T cell repertoires in COVID-19. Sequencing used immunoSEQ multiplex PCR; TCRdb keeps in-frame clones, though not all of them. The sample lists some 180,000 clones; over 70% were seen once. Sequencing was carried out using PBMCs or T cells enriched from blood (not recorded which). The receptors were gathered from a man in his 60s who had been exposed to COVID-19.

The rearrangement joins TRBV7-2 to TRBJ1-5, with D uncertain. Germline-derived CDR1 and CDR2 are SGHTA and FQGNSA. The V gene lost 0 bases and the J gene lost 4 bases, with 4 bases spanning the gap. CDR3 length: 13 residues. In DNA, the CDR3 is TGTGCCAGCAGCTTAGCGGAGAATCAGCCCCAGCATTTT. Translated: CASSLAENQPQHF.

The V and J genes are TRBV5-4 and TRBJ2-1; TRBD2 matches at 9 bases. V trimming: 9 bases; J trimming: 6 bases; junction bases outside the gene matches: 13. CDR3 length equals 15 residues. Germline V gene sequence: CDR1 SGHNT, CDR2 YYREEE (reference sequence). CDR3 nucleotides: TGTGCCACCGAACCAGTAGCGGGAGCAGTCAATGAGCAGTTCTTC. Its translation: CATEPVAGAVNEQFF.

The CDR3 region is CASSLFGIETQYF. In DNA, the CDR3 is TGTGCCAGCAGTCTATTCGGGATAGAGACCCAGTACTTC. The rearrangement joins TRBV6-2 or TRBV6-3 to TRBJ2-5; TRBD2 might be the D (5 bases). Between the trimmed V and J ends, which lost 5 bases and 4 bases, there was a span of 11 bases. This CDR3 has 13 amino acids. Per germline, CDR1 MNHEY and CDR2 SVGEGT.

The rearrangement uses TRBV19 and TRBJ2-5, with 11 bases identical to TRBD1. CDR1 LNHDA and CDR2 SQIVND come from the germline V gene (reference sequence). V lost 3 bases and J lost 4; bases outside the gene matches: 4. This CDR3 spans 15 amino acids. Here the CDR3 reads CASSIGTGGGETQYF. CDR3 nucleotides: TGTGCCAGTAGTATCGGGACAGGGGGAGGAGAGACCCAGTACTTC.

This clone was recorded once. This chain connects TRBV7-3 to TRBJ2-5, with 11 bases matching TRBD2. The V gene's germline CDR1 is SGHTA and CDR2 FQGTGA. CDR3 length equals 17 residues. V was pared by 2 bases and J by 1 base, with 6 bases of the junction left unmatched. The CDR3 here is CASSLGPLAGAQETQYF. The CDR3 nucleotides are TGTGCCAGCAGCTTAGGCCCACTAGCGGGGGCCCAAGAGACCCAGTACTTC.

The rearrangement links TRBV7-3 to TRBJ2-1; 7 bases are a match to TRBD1. The CDR3 spans 15 residues. Germline values: CDR1 SGHTA, CDR2 FQGTGA. The V and J ends lost 3 bases and 4 bases, in that order; junction bases with no gene match: 6. CDR3 nucleotide sequence: TGTGCCAGCAGCTTCGACAGGGTGGGGTACAATGAGCAGTTCTTC. It is translated as CASSFDRVGYNEQFF.

Turning to this clone: Other DNA sequences in this sample translate to the same CDR3. The chain uses TRBV5-1 and TRBJ2-1, with D perhaps TRBD2 (5 bases). The germline V and J ends were trimmed by 0 bases and 10 bases, with 5 bases remaining between them. Per the germline V gene, CDR1 is SGHRS and CDR2 is YFSETQ. This CDR3 is 11 amino acids long. The CDR3 region is CASSLGGEQFF. For the CDR3, the DNA is TGCGCCAGCAGCTTGGGCGGGGAGCAGTTCTTC.

The rearrangement uses TRBV10-3 and TRBJ1-1; TRBD1 agrees at 7 bases. V was clipped by 11 bases and J by 0 bases; unmatched bases: 9. This CDR3 has 14 residues. The V gene's germline CDR1 is ENHRY and CDR2 SYGVKD. The CDR3 spells CAASRDSLNTEAFF. The DNA for the CDR3 is TGTGCCGCTTCACGGGACAGCTTGAACACTGAAGCTTTCTTT.

This chain uses TRBV27 with TRBJ2-3, with D unclear. Per germline, CDR1 MNHEY and CDR2 SMNVEV (reference sequence). The CDR3 totals 13 residues. V lost 10 bases to trimming and J lost 0 bases, with 11 bases between them. CDR3 protein: CATSRGSTDTQYF. CDR3 coding DNA: TGTGCCACCAGCCGCGGAAGCACAGATACGCAGTATTTT.

V gene TRBV7-9 combines with J gene TRBJ2-1, with 13 bases fitting TRBD2. The length of the CDR3 is 17 residues. The V gene's germline CDR1 is SEHNR and CDR2 FQNEAQ (reference sequence). The V gene end was trimmed by 5 bases and the J gene end by 2 bases; junction bases not matched to a gene: 6. Written as DNA, the CDR3 is TGTGCCAGCAGCCGAGGGGGACTAGCGGGAACCTACAATGAGCAGTTCTTC. It is translated as CASSRGGLAGTYNEQFF.

This chain links TRBV30 with TRBJ2-2, with D maybe TRBD1 (6 bases). This CDR3 spans 15 amino acids. CDR1 is GTSNPN, CDR2 SVGIG, per germline (reference sequence). The V end lost 0 bases, the J end lost 5 bases, and 13 bases lay between the germline ends. Written as DNA, the CDR3 is TGTGCCTGGAGTGTAGGGCCAGGGGTTACCGGGGAGCTGTTTTTT. It encodes CAWSVGPGVTGELFF.

The V and J genes are TRBV5-1 and TRBJ1-1; D is unresolved. V shed 4 bases and J shed 7 bases, with 17 bases lying between them. CDR1 SGHRS and CDR2 YFSETQ come from the germline V gene. The CDR3 is made up of 14 amino acids. The CDR3 nucleotides are TGCGCCAGCAGCCAGACGACCCTGAGCGGTGAAGCTTTCTTT. Residues: CASSQTTLSGEAFF.

The gene calls are TRBV7-2 and TRBJ1-5; D is possibly TRBD1 (5 bases). The V end was cut by 1 base, the J end by 9 bases, with 13 bases between. The CDR3 consists of 14 residues. CDR1 SGHTA and CDR2 FQGNSA come from the germline V gene. The DNA for the CDR3 is TGTGCCAGCAGCTTAGATAAGGGGCTGCGGCCCCAGCATTTT. Translating gives CASSLDKGLRPQHF.

The chain combines TRBV3-1 (or the pseudogene TRBV3-2) with TRBJ1-2, with D uncertain. Germline CDR1 LGHDT, CDR2 YNNKEL (reference sequence). V lost 3 bases to trimming and J lost 8 bases, with 10 bases between them. CDR3 length equals 12 residues. CDR3 loop: CASSHLAGGYTF. CDR3 sequence (DNA): TGTGCCAGCAGCCATTTGGCCGGGGGCTACACCTTC.

This clone was recorded once. This CDR3 reads CASSQPTGGLGEAFF. The CDR3 coding sequence is TGTGCCAGCAGCCAACCGACAGGGGGTTTGGGTGAAGCTTTCTTT. The chain is built from TRBV6-5 and TRBJ1-1, with TRBD1 identical over 9 bases. This CDR3 has 15 residues. V lost 6 bases to trimming and J lost 7 bases; unmatched junction nucleotides: 12. Per germline, CDR1 MNHEY and CDR2 SVGAGI.

The chain employs TRBV5-6 and TRBJ2-5; D call uncertain. The CDR3 consists of 15 residues. Per the germline V gene, CDR1 is SGHDT and CDR2 is YYEEEE. Trimming took off 4 bases at V and 5 bases at J, with 18 bases between the two ends. This chain's CDR3 is CASSLTQNGPETQYF. Here the CDR3 DNA reads TGTGCCAGCAGCCTGACACAAAATGGGCCCGAGACCCAGTACTTC. Looking up the rest from reference TRBV5-6 and TRBJ2-5 gives the full variable domain: DAGVTQSPTHLIKTRGQQVTLRCSPKSGHDTVSWYQQALGQGPQFIFQYYEEEERQRGNFPDRFSGHQFPNYSSELNVNALLLGDSALYLCASSLTQNGPETQYFGPGTRLLVL.

The gene calls are TRBV9 and TRBJ2-2, with 8 bases aligning to TRBD1. Germline trimming cut 0 bases from V and 1 base from J; bases unmatched to any gene: 11. CDR1 is SGDLS and CDR2 is YYNGEE in the germline V gene. The CDR3 has 19 amino acids. CDR3 DNA: TGTGCCAGCAGCGTAGGGAGGGCGGAGGGACAGGAGAACACCGGGGAGCTGTTTTTT. Translation gives CASSVGRAEGQENTGELFF.

This chain uses TRBV30 with TRBJ2-3; 14 positions agree with TRBD2. The CDR3 length is 17 residues. Germline V gene sequence: CDR1 GTSNPN, CDR2 SVGIG (reference sequence). V trimming: 8 bases; J trimming: 0 bases; junction bases outside the gene matches: 10. As DNA, the CDR3 is TGTGCCGGGCGGGGACTAGCGGGAGAAATTAGCACAGATACGCAGTATTTT. It yields the protein CAGRGLAGEISTDTQYF.

V is TRBV27 and J is TRBJ1-1, with a possible D match to TRBD1 (6 bases). Trimming stripped 10 bases from V and 1 base from J, with 16 bases between. CDR1 is MNHEY, CDR2 SMNVEV, per germline (reference sequence). This CDR3 comprises 14 residues. The CDR3 DNA follows: TGTGCCACCCGACAGAGGGGGGGGAACACTGAAGCTTTCTTT. It encodes CATRQRGGNTEAFF.

J is TRBJ2-3 and V is TRBV30; D possibly corresponds to TRBD2 (5 bases). The V end was cut by 4 bases, the J end by 0 bases, with 14 bases between. Germline-derived CDR1 and CDR2 are GTSNPN and SVGIG (reference sequence). The CDR3 consists of 15 residues. The CDR3 protein is CAWTTSSLSTDTQYF. The DNA for the CDR3 is TGTGCCTGGACTACTAGTTCCCTTAGCACAGATACGCAGTATTTT.

V and J are TRBV14 and TRBJ2-3; D unclear. The length of the CDR3 is 15 residues. Germline V gene data show CDR1 as SGHDN and CDR2 as FVKESK. V dropped 1 base and J dropped 2 bases, with 10 bases sitting between them. The CDR3 is CASSQVAVYTDTQYF. The CDR3 coding sequence is TGTGCCAGCAGCCAAGTTGCGGTCTACACAGATACGCAGTATTTT.

The CDR3 sequence: CASSLSGSGYTDTQYF. The CDR3 DNA reads as TGTGCCAGCAGCTTAAGTGGTAGCGGCTACACAGATACGCAGTATTTT. This chain connects TRBV11-2 to TRBJ2-3; maybe TRBD2 (6 bases). CDR3 size: 16 residues. V lost 2 bases and J lost 2, with 14 bases in between. Germline V gene sequence: CDR1 SGHAT, CDR2 FQNNGV.

This chain connects TRBV20-1 to TRBJ2-7, with D perhaps TRBD2 (6 bases). V was pared by 5 bases and J by 4 bases, with 9 bases between. CDR3 length: 11 residues. Looked up from germline, CDR1 is DFQATT and CDR2 is SNEGSKA (reference sequence). The CDR3 DNA sequence: TGCAGTGCTCCCGGGACTTACGAGCAGTACTTC. Amino acids: CSAPGTYEQYF.

This clone was observed a single time. This chain connects TRBV19 to TRBJ2-3; D is perhaps TRBD2 (6 bases). In germline, CDR1 is LNHDA, CDR2 SQIVND (reference sequence). CDR3 length equals 14 residues. Between the trimmed V and J ends, which lost 3 bases and 5 bases, there was a span of 12 bases. CDR3 DNA sequence: TGTGCCAGTAGTATCGGGACTCGGGGAGATACGCAGTATTTT. It yields the protein CASSIGTRGDTQYF. Looking up the rest from reference TRBV19 and TRBJ2-3 gives the full variable domain: DGGITQSPKYLFRKEGQNVTLSCEQNLNHDAMYWYRQDPGQGLRLIYYSQIVNDFQKGDIAEGYSVSREKKESFPLTVTSAQKNPTAFYLCASSIGTRGDTQYFGPGTRLTVL.

The rearrangement links TRBV11-2 to TRBJ2-4, with 8 positions matching TRBD1. The V and J ends lost 5 bases and 4 bases, in that order; junction bases with no gene match: 4. CDR3 length: 14 residues. Germline V gives CDR1 SGHAT, CDR2 FQNNGV. CDR3 sequence (DNA): TGTGCCAGCAGCCCGACAGGGGTTAAAAACATTCAGTACTTC. Residues: CASSPTGVKNIQYF.

V usage is TRBV15 and J usage is TRBJ2-7; 7 bases match TRBD1. V lost 0 bases, J lost 2 bases, and 7 bases stayed unmatched. CDR1 and CDR2 from the germline V gene are LNHNV and YYDKDF (reference sequence). The CDR3 spans 16 residues. The CDR3 region has the DNA TGTGCCACCAGCAGAGATCTTAGGACAGGAGCCTACGAGCAGTACTTC. Protein sequence: CATSRDLRTGAYEQYF.

This clone was seen a single time. The chain has TRBV6-1 and TRBJ2-7; 12 bases agree with TRBD2. This CDR3 is 17 amino acids long. The V and J ends lost 2 bases and 2 bases, in that order; junction bases with no gene match: 7. Germline V CDR1 and CDR2: MNHNS, SASEGT. CDR3 sequence (DNA): TGTGCCAGCAGTGAATTGGATGGACTAGCGGGAACCTACGAGCAGTACTTC. Translating it yields CASSELDGLAGTYEQYF.